This is a list of T cell receptor beta chains from one sample in a study of human T cells and chemical hapten exposure. Each CDR3 protein is one row after TCRdb ran MiXCR on the RACE reads. The table has approximately 50,000 distinct CDR3 sequences, approximately 9.9% seen once. The input for sequencing was whole blood, taken in connection with sensitization to the hapten diphenylcyclopropenone (DPC). These receptors were collected from a woman between 35 and 50 years old with alopecia areata. Some clones in this sample may be carry-over from other donors' samples. Both conserved end residues are part of each CDR3. D genes are given only for firm matches. Clone size is shown for a subset of rows, as once, few, many or a class of expanded clone.

DNA: TGTGCCAGCGCCCCGAGGCAGGGAGAGACCCAGTACTTC; CDR3: CASAPRQGETQYF; D: NA; size: NA; V: TRBV19; J: TRBJ2-5
DNA: TGTGCCAGCAGTGAAAATACAGGGAAGACTGAAGCTTTCTTT; CDR3: CASSENTGKTEAFF; D: NA; size: many; V: TRBV6-1; J: TRBJ1-1
DNA: TGCAGTGCTAGGATAGATACGCAGTATTTT; CDR3: CSARIDTQYF; D: NA; size: NA; V: TRBV20-1; J: TRBJ2-3
DNA: TGTGCCAGCTGCCTTGGGGGGGATCAGCCCCAGCATTTT; CDR3: CASCLGGDQPQHF; D: NA; size: many; V: TRBV12-3/TRBV12-4; J: TRBJ1-5
DNA: TGTGCTAGTGGTTTGGAATTCAGACCGGCGGATGGCTACACCTTC; CDR3: CASGLEFRPADGYTF; D: NA; size: NA; V: TRBV12-5; J: TRBJ1-2
DNA: TGCGCCAGCAGACACCTAGGGACTCCGAACACCGGGGAGCTGTTTTTT; CDR3: CASRHLGTPNTGELFF; D: NA; size: NA; V: TRBV5-1; J: TRBJ2-2
DNA: TGCAGTGCTGCGAGCGGGGCCTTCTCTGGGGCCAACGTCCTGACTTTC; CDR3: CSAASGAFSGANVLTF; D: TRBD2; size: few; V: TRBV20-1; J: TRBJ2-6
DNA: TGTGCCAGCAGCTTGGCAGGGCCCTACGAGCAGTACTTC; CDR3: CASSLAGPYEQYF; D: NA; size: few; V: TRBV7-9; J: TRBJ2-7
DNA: TGCAGTGCAAAAACCCAGGGGAGGGAGACTGAAGCTTTCTTT; CDR3: CSAKTQGRETEAFF; D: NA; size: many; V: TRBV20-1; J: TRBJ1-1
DNA: TGTGCCAGCAGTGAAAATAGGAACACTGAAGCTTTCTTT; CDR3: CASSENRNTEAFF; D: NA; size: many; V: TRBV2; J: TRBJ1-1
DNA: TGTGCCAGCAGTATGACAAGGGCCAACGTCCTGACTTTC; CDR3: CASSMTRANVLTF; D: NA; size: few; V: TRBV28; J: TRBJ2-6
DNA: TGTGCCAGCAGTTCAACAGGGGTAAACACCATATATTTT; CDR3: CASSSTGVNTIYF; D: TRBD1; size: many; V: TRBV12-3/TRBV12-4; J: TRBJ1-3
DNA: TGTGCCAGCAGTTTGGACTCGGACAGGGACTACGAGCAGTACTTC; CDR3: CASSLDSDRDYEQYF; D: TRBD1; size: NA; V: TRBV28; J: TRBJ2-7
DNA: TGTGCCGGGGGGAGCGGTGCCACCGGGGAGCTGTTTTTT; CDR3: CAGGSGATGELFF; D: NA; size: few; V: TRBV2; J: TRBJ2-2
DNA: TGCAGTGCCTCCCATGTGAAGGGGCTAATCTACGAGCAGTACTTC; CDR3: CSASHVKGLIYEQYF; D: NA; size: few; V: TRBV20-1; J: TRBJ2-7
DNA: TGTGCCAGCAGCTTAAGAGACACTGGGGCCAACGTCCTGACTTTC; CDR3: CASSLRDTGANVLTF; D: NA; size: many; V: TRBV7-3; J: TRBJ2-6
DNA: TGTGCCAGCAGCCCACCGGAGGGGGGTCGGTTCGGCATTCAGTACTTC; CDR3: CASSPPEGGRFGIQYF; D: NA; size: many; V: TRBV28; J: TRBJ2-4
DNA: TGTGCCAGCAGTAGGGACGCCGGGGCCGGGGAGCTGTTTTTT; CDR3: CASSRDAGAGELFF; D: NA; size: few; V: TRBV6-4; J: TRBJ2-2
DNA: TGCAGTGCTCCGGGACCTACGAACACCGGGGAGCTGTTTTTT; CDR3: CSAPGPTNTGELFF; D: NA; size: many; V: TRBV20-1; J: TRBJ2-2
DNA: TGTGCCAGCAGCTCATTCACCGGAGAGCAGTACTTC; CDR3: CASSSFTGEQYF; D: NA; size: few; V: TRBV7-8; J: TRBJ2-7
DNA: TGTGCCAGCAGTTTATGGTCACTACAAGGCACAGATACGCAGTATTTT; CDR3: CASSLWSLQGTDTQYF; D: NA; size: few; V: TRBV12-3/TRBV12-4; J: TRBJ2-3
DNA: TGTGCCAGCAGTTTAGCCAGGGGAGGCTCTCCGGGCTATAGCAATCAGCCCCAGCATTTT; CDR3: CASSLARGGSPGYSNQPQHF; D: NA; size: many; V: TRBV12-3/TRBV12-4; J: TRBJ1-5